These T cell receptor beta chains were read from a single sample in a study of cytomegalovirus exposure and HLA in healthy donors. Repertoires were generated with immunoSEQ multiplex PCR, while TCRdb's copy carries only in-frame clones and drops some. The sample holds roughly 110,000 clones. Sequenced input: PBMCs. These receptor sequences come from a man aged 30 to 45 in good health and CMV-seronegative. CDR3s include the opening cysteine and the closing phenylalanine or tryptophan. A D gene is named only where the DNA matches it firmly. Some rows mark clone size as missing; the rest say once, few, many or name a class of expanded clone.

j_call,v_call,clone_size,d_call,cdr3_nt,cdr3_aa
TRBJ2-7,TRBV10-3,-,-,TGTGCCATCGCTTCTGGGGCCTACGAGCAGTACTTC,CAIASGAYEQYF
TRBJ2-7,TRBV6-5,-,-,TGTGCCAGCAGTTACTCCAACTTC,CASSYSNF
TRBJ2-3,TRBV5-1,-,TRBD2,TGCGCCAGCAGCCTAGGACTAGCGGGGGCCCCCGGGAGAGATACGCAGTATTTT,CASSLGLAGAPGRDTQYF
TRBJ1-1,TRBV2,-,TRBD1,TGTGCCAGCAGGCGCACAGGGGCGGGAACTGAAGCTTTCTTT,CASRRTGAGTEAFF
TRBJ2-3,TRBV7-9,-,-,TGTGCCAGCAGCTTAGTTACTGGCACAGATACGCAGTATTTT,CASSLVTGTDTQYF
TRBJ2-6,TRBV18,-,TRBD1,TGTGCCAGCTCACCACCGGCGCACAGGGGTCGCCTCTCTGGGGCCAACGTCCTGACTTTC,CASSPPAHRGRLSGANVLTF
TRBJ2-1,TRBV7-9,-,TRBD1,TGTGCCAGCAGCCCCCCCGGGACAGGGGGAAGCAATGAGCAGTTCTTC,CASSPPGTGGSNEQFF
TRBJ2-2,TRBV7-3,-,TRBD1,TGTGCCAGCAGGGCCGGGACAGGGGGCACCGGGGAGCTGTTTTTT,CASRAGTGGTGELFF
TRBJ2-1,TRBV5-3,-,-,TGTGCCAGAAGCGGCTGTAGGGGGTATGAGCAGTTCTTC,CARSGCRGYEQFF
TRBJ1-1,TRBV2,medium-sized,-,TGTGCCAGCACGATTAGGACGGGGGAGAACACTGAAGCTTTCTTT,CASTIRTGENTEAFF
TRBJ2-7,TRBV14,-,-,TGTGCCAGCAGCCTTTTACCGGGACTCCAGTACGAGCAGTACTTC,CASSLLPGLQYEQYF
TRBJ1-5,TRBV6-5,-,-,TGTGCCAGCAGTTACTCCAGGGGCAATCAGCCCCAGCATTTT,CASSYSRGNQPQHF
TRBJ2-5,TRBV11-2,-,TRBD1,TGTGCCAGCAGCTTAGATTCCGACAGGGGAAACCGAGAGACCCAGTACTTC,CASSLDSDRGNRETQYF
TRBJ2-1,TRBV5-1,-,TRBD2,TGCGCCAGCAGCGTCGGGACTAGCGGGGTTTCCTACAATGAGCAGTTCTTC,CASSVGTSGVSYNEQFF
TRBJ1-1,TRBV10-2,-,-,TGCGCCAGCAGTGACTGGGGGGTGACTGAAGCTTTCTTT,CASSDWGVTEAFF
TRBJ2-1,TRBV7-9,-,TRBD1,TGTGCCAGCAGCCCCCGGACAGGGGGCTCCTACAATGAGCAGTTCTTC,CASSPRTGGSYNEQFF
TRBJ1-3,TRBV28,-,TRBD1,TGTGCCAGCCACTTACAGGGGAACACCATATATTTT,CASHLQGNTIYF
TRBJ2-5,TRBV4-2,-,TRBD2,TGTGCCAGCAGCCAAGGGGGGGGTAAAGAGACCCAGTACTTC,CASSQGGGKETQYF
TRBJ2-2,TRBV7-8,-,TRBD2,TGTGCCAGCAGCACCTCCGGGACTAGCGGGGCGTTCACCGGGGAGCTGTTTTTT,CASSTSGTSGAFTGELFF
TRBJ2-3,TRBV7-9,-,TRBD2,TGTGCCAGCAGCTACCCTAGCGGGGGGGCCGCAGATACGCAGTATTTT,CASSYPSGGAADTQYF
TRBJ1-2,TRBV19,-,-,TGTGCCAGTCATCACACAGGGAACTATGGCTACACCTTC,CASHHTGNYGYTF
TRBJ1-2,TRBV15,-,-,TGTGCCACCAGCCCAAATCCTGTCCTACCCTATGGCTACACCTTC,CATSPNPVLPYGYTF
TRBJ2-7,TRBV5-4,-,-,TGTGCCAGCAGCTTGGCCGGGACACCCCACGGGCAGTACTTC,CASSLAGTPHGQYF
TRBJ1-1,TRBV19,-,-,TGTGCCAGTAGTTTAAAGACAAGACCGAACACTGAAGCTTTCTTT,CASSLKTRPNTEAFF
TRBJ2-2,TRBV5-1,-,TRBD1,TGCGCCAGCAGTTGGACAGGGGGCTCCGGGGAGCTGTTTTTT,CASSWTGGSGELFF
TRBJ1-2,TRBV2,-,-,TGTGCCAGCAAGGCAGGCATAGACTATGGCTACACCTTC,CASKAGIDYGYTF
TRBJ2-5,TRBV7-2,-,TRBD2,TGTGCCAGCAGCTTAGACCCCTCGCGGGGGGGTATATGGGAGACCCAGTACTTC,CASSLDPSRGGIWETQYF
TRBJ2-5,TRBV4-3,-,TRBD1,TGCGCCAGCAGCCGAATGACCCCGGACAGGGGGCTTTTTGAGACCCAGTACTTC,CASSRMTPDRGLFETQYF
TRBJ1-2,TRBV2,-,-,TGTGCCAGCAGTGAAGCGGGGGCCGGCTACACCTTC,CASSEAGAGYTF
TRBJ2-1,TRBV4-1,-,-,TGCGCCAGCGGAGTTGGAATAAATGAGCAGTTCTTC,CASGVGINEQFF
TRBJ2-1,TRBV19,-,-,TGTGCCAGTAGTCCCTGGGCTTTACAATTATACAATGAGCAGTTCTTC,CASSPWALQLYNEQFF
TRBJ1-1,TRBV28,-,-,TGTGCCAGCAGTTTAATATTCCAAACAGAAGCTTTCTTT,CASSLIFQTEAFF
TRBJ1-4,TRBV10-3,-,-,TGTGCCATCAGTGAGTCGAAGGACTTGGCAAAACTGTTTTTT,CAISESKDLAKLFF
TRBJ1-2,TRBV21-1,-,-,TGTGCCAGCAGCGCGACGGGATATGGCTACACCTTC,CASSATGYGYTF
TRBJ2-7,TRBV4-2,-,-,TGTGCCAGCAGCCGGCCAGAGGTTTCCTACGAGCAGTGCTTC,CASSRPEVSYEQCF
TRBJ1-2,TRBV4-1,-,TRBD1,TGCGCCAGCAGCCAAGGAGGACAGGGTGTATACGGCTACACCTTC,CASSQGGQGVYGYTF
TRBJ1-5,TRBV7-8,-,TRBD1,TGTGCCAGCAGCTTGTTCCGGGACAGCCTAGGCAATCAGCCCCAGCATTTT,CASSLFRDSLGNQPQHF
TRBJ1-1,TRBV19,-,TRBD1,TGTGCCAGTAGTACCAGGGGACAGGGCACTGAAGCTTTCTTT,CASSTRGQGTEAFF
TRBJ2-2,TRBV7-9,-,-,TGTGCCAGCAGCTCGGGATTTAACACCGGGGAGCTGTTTTTT,CASSSGFNTGELFF
TRBJ2-5,TRBV18,-,TRBD1,TGTGCCAGCTCACCACAGGGGGCAGGGGAGACCCAGTACTTC,CASSPQGAGETQYF
TRBJ1-1,TRBV5-4,-,-,TGTGCCAGCAGCCCGGGACTCTTTAACACTGAAGCTTTCTTT,CASSPGLFNTEAFF
TRBJ1-1,TRBV28,-,-,TGTGCCAGCAGCCGGTCGTTGGAGGGGAACACTGAAGCTTTCTTT,CASSRSLEGNTEAFF
TRBJ1-1,TRBV6-4,-,-,TGTGCCAGCAGCCGGGAGGAGAACACTGAAGCTTTCTTT,CASSREENTEAFF
TRBJ2-2,TRBV7-2,-,TRBD2,TGTGCCAGCAGCTTAGGGGTAGCGGGGGGGCCCGGCGGGGAGCTGTTTTTT,CASSLGVAGGPGGELFF
TRBJ1-1,TRBV5-8,-,-,TGTGCCAGCGGCGGGGGGTCATCCCAACGGGCTTTCTTT,CASGGGSSQRAFF
TRBJ1-1,TRBV30,-,-,TGTGCCTGGAGTCTCAGGGCGAACACTGAAGCTTTCTTT,CAWSLRANTEAFF
TRBJ2-3,TRBV7-2,-,TRBD2,TGTGCCACCGGCACGGGGGGAGGCCGGGATACGCAGTATTTT,CATGTGGGRDTQYF
TRBJ2-3,TRBV7-9,-,TRBD2,TGTGCCAGCAGCACCCGGGAGGAGGCGCAGTATTTT,CASSTREEAQYF
TRBJ2-7,TRBV7-9,-,-,TGTGCCAGCAGCTTTTTTAGGGGTGCCTACGAGCAGTACTTC,CASSFFRGAYEQYF
TRBJ2-2,TRBV9,-,-,TGTGCCAGCAGCGTAGTTGGCACGGGAACCACCGGGGAGCTGTTTTTT,CASSVVGTGTTGELFF
TRBJ2-3,TRBV7-2,-,TRBD1,TGTGCCAGCAGCTTCGGTATGAGGGGGCGCCCCTCAGATACGCAGTATTTT,CASSFGMRGRPSDTQYF
TRBJ2-2,TRBV5-1,-,TRBD2,TGCGCCAGCAGCTTCTTAGCGGGGAGTCTCACCGGGGAGCTGTTTTTT,CASSFLAGSLTGELFF
TRBJ1-2,TRBV9,-,-,TGTGCCAGCAGCGGGCAGGGCCACAGACGTCTCGGCTACACCTTC,CASSGQGHRRLGYTF
TRBJ2-1,TRBV7-7,-,-,TGTGCCAGCAGCCACGGGGGGGCAGGGGGCAATGAGCAGTTCTTC,CASSHGGAGGNEQFF
TRBJ2-7,TRBV15,-,-,TGTGCCACCAGCGGAGGGTTGACACACACCTACGAGCAGTACTTC,CATSGGLTHTYEQYF
TRBJ1-1,TRBV2,-,-,TGTGCCAGCGGGGGTGGGGGCACGCTGAACACTGAAGCTTTCTTT,CASGGGGTLNTEAFF
TRBJ1-1,TRBV6-6,-,-,TGTGCCAGCTGGCCCCGTGGGGGGTGGAACACTGAAGCTTTCTTT,CASWPRGGWNTEAFF
TRBJ2-3,TRBV9,-,-,TGTGCCAGCAGCGTAGAAGGGGTAGCGGCGGGGATAGATACGCAGTATTTT,CASSVEGVAAGIDTQYF
TRBJ2-7,TRBV15,-,TRBD1,TGTGCCACCAGCAGAGCGGGACAGGGGTACGAGCAGTACTTC,CATSRAGQGYEQYF
TRBJ2-7,TRBV2,-,TRBD1,TGTGCCAGCAGTGAACCCCGGGACAGGGACTCCTACGAGCAGTACTTC,CASSEPRDRDSYEQYF